Here is one T cell receptor beta chain with its context. Its antigen is as yet unknown. The data stem from a study of cytomegalovirus exposure and HLA in healthy donors. Background on the study: The early release's HLA-typed donors yielded approximately 82 million unique TCRs.

Germline CDR1 and CDR2: SGHTA and FQGNSA. V shed 6 bases and J shed 5 bases, with 20 bases lying between them. This CDR3 region has 15 residues. Regarding the study as a whole: The study flagged roughly 150 TCR beta chains as cytomegalovirus-associated.

The primer mix had 60 Vbeta and 13 Jbeta primers. TCRdb's copy holds only in-frame clones and misses some; the assay was immunoSEQ multiplex PCR. The sample holds under 150,000 clones, around 77% seen once. The receptor was isolated from a man between 18 and 35 years old in good health and CMV-seronegative. The sequencing input was PBMCs. The chain is built from TRBV7-2 and TRBJ2-7; D might be TRBD1 (5 bases). CDR3 sequence: CASRPTRAFPHEQYF. The CDR3 coding sequence is TGTGCCAGCAGACCCACCAGGGCGTTTCCCCACGAGCAGTACTTC.